The source of this T cell receptor (beta chain) is a study of blood T cell repertoires in COVID-19. Only one count was recorded for this clone. The CDR3 runs 15 residues. Unmatched junction bases numbered 7, after V lost 3 bases and J lost 3 bases. CDR1 is MDHEN and CDR2 is SYDVKM in the germline V gene. In the authors' methods: Counts of nucleated cells, estimated from reference gene primer amplification, were obtained. Measured with immunoSEQ multiplex PCR; TCRdb has only the in-frame clones, and not every one. V, J and clone size are taken as reported in that table, and D and trimming were inferred from the DNA itself. The table records roughly 430,000 clones, 70% to 90% of them present only once. Exposed study participants had met a COVID-19 case within 2 weeks before entry.

The J gene is TRBJ2-5, the V gene TRBV28; 7 bases fit TRBD1. The specimen sequenced was PBMCs or T cells enriched from blood (not recorded which). This receptor was taken from a woman aged 18-35 years who had been exposed to COVID-19. The CDR3 nucleotides are TGTGCCAGCAGTTTTCGGCAGGGGGACGAAGAGACCCAGTACTTC. Its translation: CASSFRQGDEETQYF.